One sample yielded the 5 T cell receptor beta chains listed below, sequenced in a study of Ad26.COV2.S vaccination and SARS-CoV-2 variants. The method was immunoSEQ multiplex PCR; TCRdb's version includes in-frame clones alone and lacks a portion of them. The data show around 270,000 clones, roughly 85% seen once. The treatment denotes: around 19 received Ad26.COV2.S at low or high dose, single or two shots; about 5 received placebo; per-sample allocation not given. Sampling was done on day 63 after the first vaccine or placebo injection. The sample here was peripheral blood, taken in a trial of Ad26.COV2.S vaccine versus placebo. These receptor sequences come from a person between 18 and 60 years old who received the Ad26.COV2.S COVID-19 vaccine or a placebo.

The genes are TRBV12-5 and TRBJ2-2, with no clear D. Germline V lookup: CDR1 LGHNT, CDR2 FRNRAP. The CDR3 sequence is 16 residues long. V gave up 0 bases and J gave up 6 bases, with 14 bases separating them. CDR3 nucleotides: TGTGCTAGTGGTTTGGTACTTTCCGGGTGGGCCGGGGAGCTGTTTTTT. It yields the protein CASGLVLSGWAGELFF.

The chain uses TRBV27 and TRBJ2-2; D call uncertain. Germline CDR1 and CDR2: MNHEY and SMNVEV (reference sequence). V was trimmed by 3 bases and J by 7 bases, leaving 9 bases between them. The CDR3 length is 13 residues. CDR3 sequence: CASSFKIHGELFF. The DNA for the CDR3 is TGTGCCAGCAGTTTCAAGATTCACGGGGAGCTGTTTTTT.

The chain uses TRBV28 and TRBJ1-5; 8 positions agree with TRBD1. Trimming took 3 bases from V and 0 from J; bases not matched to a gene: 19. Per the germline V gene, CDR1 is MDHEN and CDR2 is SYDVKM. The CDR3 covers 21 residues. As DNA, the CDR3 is TGTGCCAGCAGTTTCTTAATACCCTGGGACAGGCGAAACTCTAGCAATCAGCCCCAGCATTTT. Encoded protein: CASSFLIPWDRRNSSNQPQHF.

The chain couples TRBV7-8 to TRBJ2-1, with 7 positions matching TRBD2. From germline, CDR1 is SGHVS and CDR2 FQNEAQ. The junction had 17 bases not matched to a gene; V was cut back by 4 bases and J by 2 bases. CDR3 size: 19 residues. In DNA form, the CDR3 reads TGTGCCAGCAGCTCCAGACTAGCCCTCCCTTATCGGCCCTACAATGAGCAGTTCTTC. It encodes CASSSRLALPYRPYNEQFF.

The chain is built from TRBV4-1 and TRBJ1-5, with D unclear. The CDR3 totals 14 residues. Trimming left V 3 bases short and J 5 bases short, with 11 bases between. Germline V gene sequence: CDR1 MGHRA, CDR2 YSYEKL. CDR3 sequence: CASSQTQEHQPQHF. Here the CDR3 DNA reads TGCGCCAGCAGCCAGACTCAAGAGCATCAGCCCCAGCATTTT.